Below are 21 T cell receptor beta chains sequenced from a single sample in a study of early T cells in non-severe SARS-CoV-2 infection. TCRdb processed the 5' RACE reads anew with MiXCR; each CDR3 protein has one entry. The repertoire holds about 66,000 distinct CDR3 sequences, with roughly 18% as singletons. The sequencing used whole blood, collected at baseline. Every receptor here comes from an adult who was a healthcare worker with PCR-confirmed SARS-CoV-2 infection or an uninfected control (not recorded which).

In its sample, this clonotype was seen a few times. The chain is built from TRBV6-2 or TRBV6-3 and TRBJ2-7; D uncertain. The V end lost 6 bases, the J end lost 2 bases, and 8 bases lay between the germline ends. CDR3 length: 12 amino acids. CDR1 is MNHEY, CDR2 SVGEGT, per germline. In nucleotides, the CDR3 is TGTGCCAGCAGGGAATTTACCTACGAGCAGTACTTC. Translation gives CASREFTYEQYF.

This clonotype was found a few times. V gene TRBV6-2 or TRBV6-3 combines with J gene TRBJ2-1; 8 bases are shared with TRBD2. CDR1 is MNHEY and CDR2 is SVGEGT in the germline V gene. The CDR3 has 16 amino acids. V gave up 5 bases and J gave up 0 bases; unmatched junction bases: 6. Written as DNA, the CDR3 is TGTGCCAGCAGTCCCGGGACTAGAAGCTCCTACAATGAGCAGTTCTTC. It codes for CASSPGTRSSYNEQFF.

This clonotype occurred a few times. The rearrangement links TRBV7-9 to TRBJ2-3, with 7 bases aligning to TRBD2. J gave up 1 base and V 1 base, and 2 bases lay outside the gene matches. This CDR3 is built from 15 residues. The germline gives CDR1 SEHNR, CDR2 FQNEAQ (reference sequence). This chain's CDR3 is CASSLVAGGTDTQYF. The DNA for the CDR3 is TGTGCCAGCAGCTTAGTTGCGGGGGGCACAGATACGCAGTATTTT.

This clonotype was counted between two and nine times. V usage is TRBV19 and J usage is TRBJ1-1; D is unclear. The CDR3 runs to 14 residues. CDR1 and CDR2 from the germline V gene are LNHDA and SQIVND (reference sequence). V lost 7 bases to trimming and J lost 4 bases, with 16 bases between them. CDR3 sequence (DNA): TGTGCCAGTAACCCCACTGTTTCGAGCACTGAAGCTTTCTTT. Protein sequence: CASNPTVSSTEAFF.

This clonotype was seen a few times. The CDR3 DNA reads as TGTGCCAGCAGGAGACAGGGGGCCTCTTCCAACTACGAGCAGTACTTC. As protein: CASRRQGASSNYEQYF. The chain recombines TRBV6-1 with TRBJ2-7; 10 bases are a match to TRBD1. The CDR3 has 16 amino acids. The germline V gene encodes CDR1 MNHNS and CDR2 SASEGT. Trimming removed 6 bases from V and 3 bases from J; junction bases left unmatched: 11.

V is TRBV2 and J is TRBJ2-2; the D is unclear. Per the germline V gene, CDR1 is SNHLY and CDR2 is FYNNEI. Trimming removed 8 bases from V and 4 bases from J, with 14 bases in between. There are 14 residues in the CDR3. The CDR3 DNA reads TGTGCCAGCCACGGTGGGCCTCGCACCGGGGAGCTGTTTTTT. It is translated as CASHGGPRTGELFF.

The V gene is TRBV10-3, the J gene TRBJ2-3, with 12 positions matching TRBD2. J lost 4 bases, V lost 4 bases, and 0 bases had no gene match. Germline lookup yields CDR1 ENHRY and CDR2 SYGVKD. There are 14 residues in the CDR3. As DNA, the CDR3 is TGTGCCATCAGTGGACTAGCGGGGGCAGATACGCAGTATTTT. Its protein is CAISGLAGADTQYF.

Many counts were recorded for this clonotype. This sequence joins TRBV5-1 and TRBJ2-3, with D possibly TRBD1 on 5 matching bases. Germline CDR1 SGHRS, CDR2 YFSETQ. Trimming shortened V by 2 bases and J by 1 base, and 8 bases separated the two germline ends. This CDR3 has 14 residues. This chain's CDR3 is CASSFGRGTDTQYF. DNA of the CDR3: TGCGCCAGCAGCTTTGGCAGGGGCACAGATACGCAGTATTTT.

This clonotype occurred a few times. The chain carries TRBV13 and TRBJ2-7, with 9 bases aligning to TRBD2. Germline V gives CDR1 PRHDT, CDR2 FYEKMQ (reference sequence). Losses at the gene ends were 5 bases for V and 6 bases for J; bases not matched to a gene: 11. The CDR3 covers 15 residues. CDR3 residues: CASSESSGVEPEQYF. The CDR3, as DNA: TGTGCCAGCAGCGAATCTAGCGGGGTAGAACCCGAGCAGTACTTC. Looking up the rest from reference TRBV13 and TRBJ2-7 gives the full variable domain: AAGVIQSPRHLIKEKRETATLKCYPIPRHDTVYWYQQGPGQDPQFLISFYEKMQSDKGSIPDRFSAQQFSDYHSELNMSSLELGDSALYFCASSESSGVEPEQYFGPGTRLTVT.

This clonotype was seen more than once but under ten times. This sequence joins TRBV6-1 and TRBJ2-3; the match to TRBD1 covers 12 bases. Germline CDR1 reads MNHNS; CDR2 reads SASEGT. CDR3 size: 18 residues. The junction had 14 bases not matched to a gene; V was cut back by 6 bases and J by 4 bases. The CDR3 DNA sequence: TGTGCCAGCAGCGGAGGGACAGGGGGCATTTTGTCCCCAGATACGCAGTATTTT. Its translation is CASSGGTGGILSPDTQYF.

This clonotype was picked up many times. The chain is built from TRBV28 and TRBJ2-2; no reliable D call. The CDR3 covers 13 residues. Deletions cut 7 bases from V and 3 bases from J, with 9 bases between. Germline loops: CDR1 MDHEN, CDR2 SYDVKM. As DNA, the CDR3 is TGTGCCAGCATGCTCGGCGACACCGGGGAGCTGTTTTTT. It encodes CASMLGDTGELFF.

This rearrangement joins TRBV11-2 to TRBJ1-3; D remains ambiguous. The CDR3 is made up of 15 amino acids. In germline, CDR1 is SGHAT, CDR2 FQNNGV. V was pared by 3 bases and J by 1 base, with 10 bases between. In nucleotides, the CDR3 is TGTGCCAGCAGCTTTAGCCGGATGTCTGGAAACACCATATATTTT. Protein: CASSFSRMSGNTIYF.

The CDR3 DNA sequence: TGCGCCAGCGCTCTGAACAGGGGCACCGGGGAGCTGTTTTTT. This codes for CASALNRGTGELFF. The chain carries TRBV10-2 and TRBJ2-2; 7 bases map to TRBD1. The CDR3 extends over 14 amino acids. J lost 4 bases, V lost 8 bases, and 7 bases had no gene match. Germline-derived CDR1 and CDR2 are WSHSY and SAAADI.

This clonotype was observed at least ten times. V gene TRBV2 combines with J gene TRBJ2-3, with 7 bases lining up with TRBD1. The CDR3 has 15 amino acids. CDR1 is SNHLY, CDR2 FYNNEI, per germline. V shed 4 bases, J shed 2 bases, and the junction held 6 bases outside the gene matches. Here the CDR3 DNA reads TGTGCCAGCAGTGGGATACAGGGGTTCACAGATACGCAGTATTTT. Translating it yields CASSGIQGFTDTQYF.

The gene calls are TRBV7-2 and TRBJ1-1; D is possibly TRBD1 (5 bases). The CDR3 totals 15 residues. Germline CDR1 reads SGHTA; CDR2 reads FQGNSA. V was pared by 1 base and J by 5 bases, with 14 bases between. This chain's CDR3 is CASSLGGASGTEAFF. CDR3 DNA sequence: TGTGCCAGCAGCTTAGGCGGGGCCTCTGGGACTGAAGCTTTCTTT. Supplemented by reference TRBV7-2 and TRBJ1-1, the full variable domain reads GAGVSQSPSNKVTEKGKDVELRCDPISGHTALYWYRQSLGQGLEFLIYFQGNSAPDKSGLPSDRFSAERTGGSVSTLTIQRTQQEDSAVYLCASSLGGASGTEAFFGQGTRLTVV.

Many counts were recorded for this clonotype. The chain carries TRBV6-5 and TRBJ1-5, with D maybe TRBD1 (6 bases). This CDR3 has 14 amino acids. The ends were cut back, 6 bases at V and 6 bases at J, with 15 bases in the middle. The germline V gene encodes CDR1 MNHEY and CDR2 SVGAGI. This CDR3 reads CASSATGRAQPQHF. CDR3 DNA: TGTGCCAGCAGCGCTACAGGGAGGGCTCAGCCCCAGCATTTT.

This clonotype was recorded many times. The genes are TRBV25-1 and TRBJ1-2; D is unclear. V lost 1 base and J lost 7, with 10 bases in between. Looked up from germline, CDR1 is MGHDK and CDR2 is SYGVNS. The CDR3 sequence is 13 residues long. The CDR3 nucleotides are TGTGCCAGCAGTGAATCCCAACCTGGTGGCTACACCTTC. Protein: CASSESQPGGYTF.

The chain recombines TRBV5-1 with TRBJ2-3; 7 nucleotides line up with TRBD1. The CDR3 runs 14 residues. V lost 3 bases, J lost 2 bases, and 3 bases stayed unmatched. Germline CDR1 and CDR2: SGHRS and YFSETQ. The CDR3 reads CASSSGTDTDTQYF. DNA of the CDR3: TGCGCCAGCAGCTCCGGGACAGACACAGATACGCAGTATTTT.

This clonotype was seen at least ten times. The chain links TRBV3-1 to TRBJ1-1, with 10 nucleotides matching TRBD1. Trimming cost V 0 bases and J 4 bases; bases outside gene matches: 11. The CDR3 runs 18 residues. The germline V gene has CDR1 LGHDT and CDR2 YNNKEL (reference sequence). DNA for the CDR3: TGTGCCAGCAGCCAAGATTCGGGACAGGGGATGTTTGGCACTGAAGCTTTCTTT. As protein: CASSQDSGQGMFGTEAFF.

This chain joins TRBV11-2 and TRBJ2-2; D ambiguous. This CDR3 has 15 amino acids. The V and J ends lost 2 bases and 2 bases respectively, with 9 bases between them. Germline V gene lookup returns CDR1 SGHAT and CDR2 FQNNGV. DNA for the CDR3: TGTGCCAGCAGCTTAAATCTGGCTAACACCGGGGAGCTGTTTTTT. This encodes CASSLNLANTGELFF.

This clonotype was seen more than once but under ten times. V is TRBV5-4 and J is TRBJ2-7, with a possible D match to TRBD1 (6 bases). Trimming took 3 bases from V and 9 from J, leaving 16 bases between them. The CDR3 has 13 residues. The germline CDR1 and CDR2 sequences are SGHNT and YYREEE (reference sequence). The CDR3 sequence is CASSWEQGRGQYF. CDR3 coding DNA: TGTGCCAGCAGCTGGGAACAGGGCCGTGGGCAGTACTTC.